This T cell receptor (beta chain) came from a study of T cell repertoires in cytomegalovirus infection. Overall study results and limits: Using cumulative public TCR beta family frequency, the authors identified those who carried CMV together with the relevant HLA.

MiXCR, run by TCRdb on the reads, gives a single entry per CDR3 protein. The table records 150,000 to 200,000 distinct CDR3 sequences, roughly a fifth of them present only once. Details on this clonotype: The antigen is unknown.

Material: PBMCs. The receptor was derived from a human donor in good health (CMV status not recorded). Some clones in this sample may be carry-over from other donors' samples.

CDR3 nucleotides: TGTGCCAGCAGCTTAGTAGGGGGCCTAGAGACCCAGTACTTC. Its translation is CASSLVGGLETQYF. This chain joins TRBV7-8 and TRBJ2-5; 7 nucleotides match TRBD1. V dropped 1 base and J dropped 4; count of bases not matched to a gene: 3. The CDR3 extends over 14 amino acids. The germline V gene encodes CDR1 SGHVS and CDR2 FQNEAQ.